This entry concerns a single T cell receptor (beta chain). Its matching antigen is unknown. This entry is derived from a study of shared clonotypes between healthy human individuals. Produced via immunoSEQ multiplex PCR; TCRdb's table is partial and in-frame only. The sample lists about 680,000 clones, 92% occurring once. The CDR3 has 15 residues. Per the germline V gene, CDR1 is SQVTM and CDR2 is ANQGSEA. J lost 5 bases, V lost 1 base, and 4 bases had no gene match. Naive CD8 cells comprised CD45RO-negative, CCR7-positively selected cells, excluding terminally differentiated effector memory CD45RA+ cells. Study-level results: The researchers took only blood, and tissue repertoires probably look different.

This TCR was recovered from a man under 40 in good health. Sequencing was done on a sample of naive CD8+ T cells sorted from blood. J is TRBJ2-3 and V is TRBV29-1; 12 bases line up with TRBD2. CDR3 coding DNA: TGCAGCGTTGAAGGACTAGCGGGAGTGGGAGATACGCAGTATTTT. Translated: CSVEGLAGVGDTQYF.